This T cell receptor (beta chain) was recorded in a study of radiation and T cells in renal cell carcinoma. Produced via immunoSEQ multiplex PCR; TCRdb's table is partial and in-frame only. This sample carries around 160,000 clones, about 87% of them seen once, and the ten largest clones take 3.5% to 5%. This CDR3 comprises 17 residues. The V gene lost 2 bases and the J gene lost 4 bases, with 19 bases spanning the gap. Germline-derived CDR1 and CDR2 are SGHDN and FVKESK. This sample's time point: baseline pretreatment blood. Treatment meaning: 15 Gy SBRT to primary tumor, nephrectomy 4 weeks later. This clone was seen only once.

The sequencing here drew on blood, taken from a patient whose treatment included radiotherapy and nephrectomy. The V gene is TRBV14, the J gene TRBJ2-3; possibly TRBD1 or TRBD2 for D (6 bases each). The receptor was isolated from a woman aged 70-85 years with renal cell carcinoma. CDR3 sequence: CASSQRGGPGGSDTQYF. The CDR3, as DNA: TGTGCCAGCAGCCAACGAGGGGGGCCCGGTGGGTCAGATACGCAGTATTTT.